The T cell receptor (beta chain) described here comes from a study of early T cells in non-severe SARS-CoV-2 infection. As part of library construction, unique molecular identifiers were attached to individual cDNA molecules. MiXCR, run by TCRdb on the 5' RACE reads, gives a single entry per CDR3 protein. Of under 45,000 distinct CDR3 sequences detected, around 9.9% appear once; the ten largest clones hold 8.5% to 10%. This clonotype was seen ten or more times. Germline lookup yields CDR1 SGHVS and CDR2 FNYEAQ. The CDR3 contains 16 residues. The junction had 11 bases not matched to a gene; V was cut back by 5 bases and J by 6 bases.

This receptor was obtained from an adult who was a healthcare worker with PCR-confirmed SARS-CoV-2 infection or an uninfected control (not recorded which). The sample consisted of whole blood. The J gene is TRBJ2-3, the V gene TRBV7-6; 10 bases align to TRBD1. DNA of the CDR3: TGTGCCAGCAGCCAACTAACGACAGGGGGCGCGGATACGCAGTATTTT. Its protein is CASSQLTTGGADTQYF.